This T cell receptor beta chain was identified during a study of blood T cells in healthy people across ages. Background on the study: Template switching retrieved approximately one barcoded beta molecule for each two T cells. Study-wide points: Diversity estimates drawn from one million T cells were deemed underestimates.

CDR3 length equals 14 residues. The V gene's germline CDR1 is MNHNY and CDR2 SVGAGI (reference sequence). With 6 bases removed from V and 8 bases from J, the gap between germline ends came to 19 bases. The second PCR ran about 6 to 12 cycles with a sample-barcoded 5' primer and J-beta primers. A template-switch adaptor with 12 random nucleotides tagged each cDNA molecule. TCRdb redid the calling of the 5' RACE reads with MiXCR, one entry per CDR3 protein. The repertoire holds some 890,000 distinct CDR3 sequences, just under 30% seen once, with roughly 10% in the top ten. Note on this clonotype: Its antigen is undetermined.

These records were also assigned to another study, of T cells of mothers and their children. That study reports: Slightly, though not significantly, more overlap was seen in related than in unrelated mother-child pairs.

This rearrangement joins TRBV6-6 to TRBJ1-2; tentatively, D is TRBD1 (5 bases). This receptor was taken from a woman between 35 and 50 years old in good health. What was sequenced was blood. The CDR3 spells CASSPSGGWRGYTF. The DNA for the CDR3 is TGTGCCAGCAGCCCTAGTGGGGGTTGGAGGGGCTACACCTTC.